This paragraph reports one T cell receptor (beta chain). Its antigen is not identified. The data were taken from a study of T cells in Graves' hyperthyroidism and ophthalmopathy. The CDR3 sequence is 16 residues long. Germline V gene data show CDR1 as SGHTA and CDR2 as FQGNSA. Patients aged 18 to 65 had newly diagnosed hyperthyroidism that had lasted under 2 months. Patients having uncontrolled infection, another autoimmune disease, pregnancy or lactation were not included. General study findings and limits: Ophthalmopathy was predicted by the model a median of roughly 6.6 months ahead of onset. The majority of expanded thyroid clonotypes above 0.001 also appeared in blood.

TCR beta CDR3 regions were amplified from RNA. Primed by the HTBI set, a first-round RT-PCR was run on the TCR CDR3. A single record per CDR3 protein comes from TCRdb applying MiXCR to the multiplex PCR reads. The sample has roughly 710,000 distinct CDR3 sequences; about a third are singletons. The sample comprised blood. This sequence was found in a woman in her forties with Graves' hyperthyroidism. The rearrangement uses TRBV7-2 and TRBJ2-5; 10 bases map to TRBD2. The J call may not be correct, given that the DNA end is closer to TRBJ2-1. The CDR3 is CASSLVPSGGADEQFF. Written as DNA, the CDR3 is TGTGCCAGCAGCTTAGTCCCTAGCGGGGGAGCGGATGAGCAGTTCTTC.